The 11 T cell receptor beta chains in this list originate from one sample, sequenced in a study of yellow fever vaccine responses in identical twins. Via MiXCR, TCRdb re-called the RT-PCR reads, giving one row per CDR3 protein. The sample includes 5,900 or so distinct CDR3 sequences, about three quarters of them seen just once. The sample in question was T cells from blood (PBMCs), unsorted or a sorted subset (not recorded which), obtained before or after yellow fever vaccination (not recorded which). The receptors were sampled from a woman aged 18-30 years who received the yellow fever vaccine.

This clonotype showed up just a few times. This rearrangement joins TRBV29-1 to TRBJ1-2; unclear D gene. V gave up 3 bases and J gave up 5 bases, with 10 bases separating them. This CDR3 is built from 12 residues. Germline-derived CDR1 and CDR2 are SQVTM and ANQGSEA. The CDR3 sequence is CSVESGGYGYTF. CDR3 nucleotide sequence: TGCAGCGTTGAGAGCGGCGGATATGGCTACACCTTC.

This chain links TRBV6-1 with TRBJ1-1, with 8 bases aligning to TRBD1. The CDR3 is made up of 14 amino acids. Germline CDR1 reads MNHNS; CDR2 reads SASEGT. The trim removed 8 bases at V and 4 bases at J, leaving 9 bases unmatched. The CDR3 spells CASGQTGASTEAFF. The CDR3 region has the DNA TGTGCCAGCGGTCAGACAGGGGCTTCCACTGAAGCTTTCTTT.

The chain joins TRBV11-1 to TRBJ2-1; D may be TRBD2 (5 bases). Germline V gives CDR1 SGHAT, CDR2 FQDESV (reference sequence). The CDR3 runs to 13 residues. V shed 10 bases and J shed 1 base, with 11 bases lying between them. This CDR3 reads CATIRGSYNEQFF. Here the CDR3 DNA reads TGTGCCACCATCCGGGGTTCCTACAATGAGCAGTTCTTC.

This rearrangement joins TRBV2 to TRBJ2-7; D ambiguous. CDR1 and CDR2 from the germline V gene are SNHLY and FYNNEI. V dropped 6 bases and J dropped 0 bases, with 9 bases sitting between them. CDR3 length equals 13 residues. The CDR3 loop reads CASRRVLSYEQYV. The CDR3 DNA reads as TGTGCCAGCAGAAGGGTCCTCTCCTACGAGCAGTACGTC.

The V call is TRBV20-1, the J call TRBJ2-1; possibly TRBD2 for D (5 bases). Trimming stripped 2 bases from V and 5 bases from J, with 10 bases between. Per germline, CDR1 DFQATT and CDR2 SNEGSKA (reference sequence). This CDR3 spans 13 amino acids. CDR3 bases: TGCAGTGCTAGACTAGCTCCACACAATGAGCAGTTCTTC. This sequence encodes CSARLAPHNEQFF.

V gene TRBV11-3 combines with J gene TRBJ2-3; 7 nucleotides agree with TRBD1. The CDR3 sequence is 15 residues long. From germline, CDR1 is SGHNT and CDR2 YENEEA. Trimming cost V 8 bases and J 2 bases; bases outside gene matches: 10. The DNA of the CDR3 is TGTGCCAGCCGTCGGCCGGGACAGAACACAGATACGCAGTATTTT. It specifies CASRRPGQNTDTQYF.

The CDR3 is CAISGGTGGFGQPQHF. CDR3 DNA sequence: TGTGCCATCAGTGGCGGGACAGGGGGCTTCGGTCAGCCCCAGCATTTT. V and J are TRBV10-3 and TRBJ1-5, with 12 positions matching TRBD1. CDR3 length equals 16 residues. Trimming took 4 bases from V and 6 from J; bases not matched to a gene: 7. Germline V gene data show CDR1 as ENHRY and CDR2 as SYGVKD.

The rearrangement uses TRBV7-7 and TRBJ1-6; 7 bases align to TRBD1. CDR1 SSHAT and CDR2 FNYEAQ come from the germline V gene (reference sequence). This CDR3 contains 14 residues. V was clipped by 5 bases and J by 7 bases; unmatched bases: 5. The CDR3 DNA reads as TGTGCCAGCAGCCCCGGGACAGACAATTCACCCCTCCACTTT. It encodes CASSPGTDNSPLHF.

The chain carries TRBV11-1 and TRBJ2-7; no clear D gene. Trimming left V 8 bases short and J 6 bases short, with 17 bases between. The CDR3 has 13 residues. Germline CDR1 is SGHAT and CDR2 is FQDESV (reference sequence). The CDR3 protein is CASSVGISFEQYF. CDR3 sequence (DNA): TGTGCCAGCTCCGTGGGGATTTCGTTCGAGCAGTACTTC.

The gene calls are TRBV29-1 and TRBJ2-3; the D is unclear. Deletions cut 5 bases from V and 1 base from J, with 7 bases between. The CDR3 runs to 12 residues. Per germline, CDR1 SQVTM and CDR2 ANQGSEA. CDR3 nucleotides: TGCAGCGTTTGTCCCGGCACAGATACGCAGTATTTT. Protein product: CSVCPGTDTQYF.

The rearrangement uses TRBV10-3 and TRBJ1-1, with D unresolved. There are 14 residues in the CDR3. The germline V gene encodes CDR1 ENHRY and CDR2 SYGVKD. V lost 3 bases and J 1 base, leaving 9 bases between the germline ends. The CDR3 region is CAISDRTGNTEAFF. CDR3 sequence (DNA): TGTGCCATCAGTGACAGGACGGGGAACACTGAAGCTTTCTTT.